Following are 23 T cell receptor beta chains from one sample sequenced in a study of T cell repertoires in cytomegalovirus infection (dated by TCRdb to about 2019). Sequenced using an Illumina HiSeq 1500. TCRdb reworked the public reads: Q25 trimming with fastp, MiXCR clone assembly, productive beta chains retained. Each entry merges the rows of one CDR3 protein and shows their most common DNA and genes. The sample table holds 400,000 to 550,000 distinct CDR3 sequences, of which 11% were seen once. In total, the top ten clones hold roughly 10% of the sample. The sequencing input was PBMCs. The receptors were gathered from a human donor in good health (CMV status not recorded). Some clones in this sample may be carry-over from other donors' samples.

CDR3 residues: CSAYIAGAYYNEQFF. The CDR3 DNA sequence: TGCAGTGCTTACATAGCGGGAGCATACTACAATGAGCAGTTCTTC. The chain employs TRBV20-1 and TRBJ2-1, with TRBD2 identical over 9 bases. The CDR3 spans 15 residues. With V trimmed by 5 bases and J by 3 bases, 8 bases remained unmatched. CDR1 DFQATT and CDR2 SNEGSKA come from the germline V gene (reference sequence).

In regard to this clonotype: A read error may explain this, as a much larger clone is one base away. Because the CDR3's place on the DNA is in doubt, the DNA is left out and the CDR3 is given as listed by TCRdb. The CDR3 loop is CASSFGPGVSQPQHF. The rearrangement uses TRBV12-3 or TRBV12-4 and TRBJ1-5; the DNA was not used to check the table's D call, TRBD1. The CDR3 is 15 residues long, ends included.

Of note for this clonotype: Mismatch with germline at one junction end may stem from a read error. The chain uses TRBV20-1 and TRBJ1-5; D is ambiguous. Germline CDR1 reads DFQATT; CDR2 reads SNEGSKA (reference sequence). The CDR3 runs 15 residues. CDR3 nucleotide sequence: TGCAGTGCGAGAGTCAGGCTACGGAGCAATCAGCCCCAGCATTTT. Translating it yields CSARVRLRSNQPQHF.

This clonotype showed up many times. The rearrangement uses TRBV24-1 and TRBJ2-1; the D is unclear. The CDR3 loop spans 11 amino acids. Deletions cut 0 bases from V and 10 bases from J, with 3 bases between. From germline, CDR1 is KGHDR and CDR2 SFDVKD. The CDR3 DNA reads as TGTGCCACCAGTGATTTGTGGGAGCAGTTCTTC. This sequence encodes CATSDLWEQFF.

This clonotype was detected many times. The chain is built from TRBV19 and TRBJ1-2, with 7 bases that match TRBD1. Germline V CDR1 and CDR2: LNHDA, SQIVND (reference sequence). V shed 6 bases, J shed 8 bases, and the junction held 12 bases outside the gene matches. This CDR3 spans 14 amino acids. The DNA for the CDR3 is TGTGCCAGTAGACTCACCGACAGGGAAGTAGGCTACACCTTC. Amino acids: CASRLTDREVGYTF.

This clonotype was observed at least ten times. J is TRBJ1-3 and V is TRBV3-1, with TRBD1 identical over 8 bases. The CDR3 loop spans 17 amino acids. Germline V gene lookup returns CDR1 LGHDT and CDR2 YNNKEL (reference sequence). The ends lost 2 bases at V and 1 base at J; junction bases unmatched: 7. CDR3 nucleotide sequence: TGTGCCAGCAGCCAAACCCCTGGGACAGGATCTGGAAACACCATATATTTT. Translated, it gives CASSQTPGTGSGNTIYF.

In its sample, this clonotype was seen many times. J is TRBJ2-2 and V is TRBV6-1, with D possibly being TRBD1 (5 bases). Trimming stripped 5 bases from V and 6 bases from J, with 10 bases between. The V gene's germline CDR1 is MNHNS and CDR2 SASEGT. CDR3 length equals 13 residues. The DNA of the CDR3 is TGTGCCAGCAGTAGGGTGGGGCCCGGGGAGCTGTTTTTT. Amino acids: CASSRVGPGELFF.

The sample holds many counts of this clonotype. The chain combines TRBV7-9 with TRBJ1-1; 10 bases match TRBD1. CDR3 size: 14 residues. Trimming cost V 9 bases and J 0 bases; bases outside gene matches: 4. The germline CDR1 and CDR2 sequences are SEHNR and FQNEAQ (reference sequence). DNA of the CDR3: TGTGCCAGTGCGGGACAGGGGATGAACACTGAAGCTTTCTTT. As protein: CASAGQGMNTEAFF.

This clonotype was seen at least ten times. Here the CDR3 reads CASSLGGTSGRSKTQYF. Written as DNA, the CDR3 is TGTGCCAGCAGCTTGGGTGGGACTAGCGGGAGGTCAAAGACCCAGTACTTC. The chain employs TRBV7-2 and TRBJ2-5, with 15 bases matching TRBD2. The CDR3 is 17 amino acids. Trimming at V came to 3 bases and at J to 6 bases, leaving 8 bases not matched to a gene. The V gene's germline CDR1 is SGHTA and CDR2 FQGNSA.

This clonotype was recorded at least ten times. This sequence joins TRBV18 and TRBJ2-2; possibly TRBD2 for D (6 bases). Germline CDR1 KGHSH, CDR2 LQKENI. The CDR3 covers 14 residues. Deletions cut 3 bases from V and 3 bases from J, with 8 bases between. CDR3: CASSPREDTGELFF. The CDR3 region has the DNA TGTGCCAGCTCACCCAGGGAGGACACCGGGGAGCTGTTTTTT.

This clonotype occurred a few times. The V and J genes are TRBV3-1 and TRBJ1-2; 11 nucleotides match TRBD1. V was pared by 1 base and J by 8 bases, with 3 bases of the junction left unmatched. The CDR3 is 14 amino acids. The germline V gene encodes CDR1 LGHDT and CDR2 YNNKEL (reference sequence). CDR3 loop: CASSQGTGGRGYTF. CDR3 nucleotides: TGTGCCAGCAGCCAAGGGACAGGGGGCAGAGGCTACACCTTC.

This clonotype occurred many times. V is TRBV7-6 and J is TRBJ2-3; no definite D call. The V end was cut by 3 bases, the J end by 0 bases, with 10 bases between. Per the germline V gene, CDR1 is SGHVS and CDR2 is FNYEAQ. This CDR3 has 15 amino acids. CDR3 DNA sequence: TGTGCCAGCAGCTTTCTATCAACTAGCACAGATACGCAGTATTTT. Amino acid sequence: CASSFLSTSTDTQYF.

This clonotype was seen ten or more times. The chain is built from TRBV12-5 and TRBJ2-1; unclear D gene. The V end lost 2 bases, the J end lost 10 bases, and 12 bases lay between the germline ends. The CDR3 runs 13 residues. Per germline, CDR1 LGHNT and CDR2 FRNRAP. CDR3 sequence: CASGLTDHGEQFF. The CDR3 DNA reads TGTGCTAGTGGTTTGACGGATCACGGCGAGCAGTTCTTC. Complete variable domain (other parts from reference TRBV12-5 and TRBJ2-1): DARVTQTPRHKVTEMGQEVTMRCQPILGHNTVFWYRQTMMQGLELLAYFRNRAPLDDSGMPKDRFSAEMPDATLATLKIQPSEPRDSAVYFCASGLTDHGEQFFGPGTRLTVL.

Many counts were recorded for this clonotype. The chain joins TRBV18 to TRBJ2-2; D not resolved. CDR1 and CDR2 from the germline V gene are KGHSH and LQKENI. This CDR3 has 13 residues. Trimming took 2 bases from V and 4 from J, leaving 5 bases between them. The CDR3 here is CASSPSTTGELFF. As DNA, the CDR3 is TGTGCCAGCTCACCATCGACCACCGGGGAGCTGTTTTTT.

The chain links TRBV10-3 to TRBJ1-1, with 8 bases identical to TRBD1. The CDR3 extends over 14 amino acids. J lost 1 base, V lost 7 bases, and 5 bases had no gene match. The germline V gene has CDR1 ENHRY and CDR2 SYGVKD. The CDR3 sequence is CAINPDRGNTEAFF. In DNA form, the CDR3 reads TGTGCCATCAATCCTGACAGGGGGAACACTGAAGCTTTCTTT.

Ten or more counts support this clonotype. The chain is built from TRBV7-2 and TRBJ2-2; 7 nucleotides line up with TRBD1. V was pared by 10 bases and J by 5 bases, with 7 bases of the junction left unmatched. The germline gives CDR1 SGHTA, CDR2 FQGNSA. There are 13 residues in the CDR3. The CDR3 here is CAIDRVGTGELFF. The CDR3 DNA follows: TGTGCCATTGACAGGGTTGGAACCGGGGAGCTGTTTTTT.

There are a few counts of this clonotype. The V call is TRBV7-9, the J call TRBJ1-1; D gene unclear. Between the trimmed V and J ends, which lost 1 base and 9 bases, there was a span of 9 bases. The CDR3 has 12 residues. Germline CDR1 and CDR2: SEHNR and FQNEAQ (reference sequence). In nucleotides, the CDR3 is TGTGCCAGCAGCTTAGTTAGGACGCAAGCTTTCTTT. Its translation: CASSLVRTQAFF.

At least ten counts were recorded for this clonotype. The chain carries TRBV29-1 and TRBJ1-4, with 10 bases lining up with TRBD1. The CDR3 is made up of 12 amino acids. Germline assignment: CDR1 SQVTM and CDR2 ANQGSEA. V dropped 6 bases and J dropped 6; count of bases not matched to a gene: 1. The CDR3 is CSVGQGDEKLFF. CDR3 DNA sequence: TGCAGCGTCGGACAGGGGGATGAAAAACTGTTTTTT.

This clonotype showed up just a few times. The CDR3 reads CASSEGYNEQFF. The CDR3 DNA follows: TGTGCCAGCAGCGAAGGGTACAATGAGCAGTTCTTC. The V and J genes are TRBV3-1 and TRBJ2-1; D gene unclear. CDR1 and CDR2 from the germline V gene are LGHDT and YNNKEL (reference sequence). The CDR3 has 12 residues. Trimming stripped 5 bases from V and 4 bases from J, with 6 bases between.

The chain joins TRBV12-5 to TRBJ2-1; 7 positions agree with TRBD2. V lost 1 base to trimming and J lost 4 bases; unmatched junction nucleotides: 7. Germline loops: CDR1 LGHNT, CDR2 FRNRAP. This CDR3 has 16 amino acids. The DNA of the CDR3 is TGTGCTAGTGGTTTGGCCCCGGGAGGACCTTACAATGAGCAGTTCTTC. Translation: CASGLAPGGPYNEQFF.

This clonotype was counted between two and nine times. V is TRBV10-2 and J is TRBJ2-3; D uncertain. This CDR3 contains 15 residues. V was clipped by 0 bases and J by 1 base, with 8 bases between them. CDR1 is WSHSY, CDR2 SAAADI, per germline. CDR3 in amino acids: CASSESPGGTDTQYF. The CDR3 DNA is TGCGCCAGCAGTGAGTCCCCGGGTGGCACAGATACGCAGTATTTT.

This clonotype was observed at least ten times. The rearrangement joins TRBV28 to TRBJ2-1; TRBD2 matches 8 bases. This CDR3 contains 18 residues. The ends lost 6 bases at V and 8 bases at J; junction bases unmatched: 21. Germline loops: CDR1 MDHEN, CDR2 SYDVKM. The CDR3 coding sequence is TGTGCCAGCAGCCCTAGGAGGATCCTAAGCGGGAGTTTTGATGAGCAGTTCTTC. This gives the protein CASSPRRILSGSFDEQFF.

This clonotype was counted many times. The rearrangement joins TRBV7-2 to TRBJ1-1, with TRBD1 as a possible D gene (6 bases). Germline CDR1 reads SGHTA; CDR2 reads FQGNSA. This CDR3 is 13 amino acids long. V shed 1 base and J shed 5 bases, with 8 bases lying between them. Written as DNA, the CDR3 is TGTGCCAGCAGCTTAGGCGGGACAACTGAAGCTTTCTTT. Translated, it gives CASSLGGTTEAFF.